A selection of T cell receptor beta chains follows, all from one sample in a study of blood T cell repertoires in COVID-19. TCRdb's copy holds only in-frame clones and misses some; the assay was immunoSEQ multiplex PCR. In the table there are about 20,000 clones, over 75% of which are singletons. Sequencing was done on a sample of peripheral blood. Every receptor here comes from a man aged 50 to 59 with active COVID-19. Each CDR3 is given with its conserved first and last residue. A D gene is named only where the DNA matches it firmly. The size field is filled for only some rows; it gives once, few, many or a size class.

J gene	clone size	D gene	V gene	CDR3 protein	CDR3 DNA
TRBJ1-5	-	TRBD1	TRBV2	CASSDGTDSNQPQHF	TGTGCCAGCAGTGACGGGACAGATAGCAATCAGCCCCAGCATTTT
TRBJ2-7	-	TRBD2	TRBV11-2	CASSPLAGGGYEQYF	TGTGCCAGCAGCCCACTAGCGGGGGGAGGTTACGAGCAGTACTTC
TRBJ2-5	-	-	TRBV2	CASSEAGGGRETQYF	TGTGCCAGCAGTGAAGCGGGAGGGGGACGGGAGACCCAGTACTTC
TRBJ1-1	-	TRBD1	TRBV5-6	CASSHRDRDTEAFF	TGTGCCAGCAGCCACCGGGACAGGGACACTGAAGCTTTCTTT
TRBJ2-1	-	-	TRBV9	CASSVGPLGLNEQFF	TGTGCCAGCAGCGTGGGCCCCCTCGGCCTCAATGAGCAGTTCTTC
TRBJ1-5	few	TRBD1	TRBV2	CASSSQGVGNQPQHF	TGTGCCAGCAGTTCACAGGGGGTTGGCAATCAGCCCCAGCATTTT
TRBJ2-3	-	TRBD1	TRBV7-2	CASSPGQGIITDTQYF	TGTGCCAGCAGCCCCGGACAGGGAATAATAACAGATACGCAGTATTTT
TRBJ1-6	-	-	TRBV4-1	CASSQDFTGLTYNSPLHF	TGCGCCAGCAGCCAAGATTTTACAGGGTTGACCTATAATTCACCCCTCCACTTT
TRBJ2-3	-	TRBD2	TRBV4-1	CASSPGTNKDTQYF	TGCGCCAGCAGCCCAGGGACTAACAAAGATACGCAGTATTTT
TRBJ2-5	-	TRBD2	TRBV9	CASSVATSGVAKTQYF	TGTGCCAGCAGCGTAGCGACTAGCGGCGTGGCGAAGACCCAGTACTTC
TRBJ1-1	-	-	TRBV21-1	CASSKQGPGCTEAFF	TGTGCCAGCAGCAAACAAGGCCCAGGGTGCACTGAAGCTTTCTTT
TRBJ2-3	-	TRBD2	TRBV27	CASALGLVADTQYF	TGTGCCAGCGCCCTGGGACTAGTCGCCGATACGCAGTATTTT
TRBJ2-7	-	TRBD2	TRBV24-1	CATSDFVAGGSYEQYF	TGTGCCACCAGTGATTTCGTCGCGGGGGGTTCCTACGAGCAGTACTTC
TRBJ1-2	large	-	TRBV7-9	CASSFALGDNYGYTF	TGTGCCAGCAGCTTTGCCTTAGGAGATAACTATGGCTACACCTTC
TRBJ1-1	few	TRBD1	TRBV18	CASMGQTNTEAFF	TGTGCCAGCATGGGACAGACGAACACTGAAGCTTTCTTT
TRBJ2-3	-	TRBD2	TRBV5-6	CASSPGLARRDTQYF	TGTGCCAGCAGCCCCGGACTAGCGCGTCGAGATACGCAGTATTTT
TRBJ1-2	-	TRBD1	TRBV13	CASSKTGDGYTF	TGTGCCAGCAGCAAGACAGGGGATGGCTACACCTTC
TRBJ2-2	-	TRBD1	TRBV5-1	CASSPRDRDTGELFF	TGCGCCAGCAGCCCGCGGGACAGGGACACCGGGGAGCTGTTTTTT
TRBJ1-1	-	-	TRBV19	CASSSRDQNTEAFF	TGTGCCAGTAGTTCCCGGGATCAGAACACTGAAGCTTTCTTT
TRBJ1-1	-	-	TRBV7-8	CASSLVGADTLNTEAFF	TGTGCCAGCAGCTTAGTAGGGGCAGACACCCTGAACACTGAAGCTTTCTTT
TRBJ2-5	-	TRBD2	TRBV19	CASSWSSSGGETQYF	TGTGCCAGTAGTTGGTCCTCTAGCGGGGGGGAGACCCAGTACTTC
TRBJ1-4	-	-	TRBV5-4	CASSQQGRANEKLFF	TGTGCCAGCAGTCAGCAGGGCCGGGCTAATGAAAAACTGTTTTTT
TRBJ1-4	few	-	TRBV6-2/TRBV6-3	CASSYSRVASEKLFF	TGTGCCAGCAGTTACTCCAGGGTCGCAAGTGAAAAACTGTTTTTT
TRBJ2-2	-	TRBD2	TRBV4-3	CASSPRRSGGATGELFF	TGCGCCAGCAGCCCTCGTCGAAGCGGGGGGGCGACCGGGGAGCTGTTTTTT
TRBJ2-3	-	-	TRBV5-5	CASSLGGTEDTQYF	TGTGCCAGCAGCTTAGGGGGTACTGAAGATACGCAGTATTTT